This T cell receptor (beta chain) comes out of a study of blood T cell repertoires in COVID-19. How the authors handled the data: Cell counts per sample came from amplifying reference gene primers. Produced via immunoSEQ multiplex PCR; TCRdb's table is partial and in-frame only. Clone size and the V and J calls come from that table; the DNA yielded D and trimming. Of hundreds of thousands of clones detected, approximately 86% appear once; the ten largest clones hold around 0.92%. This clonotype originated in a woman aged 30 to 39 who had recovered from COVID-19. Sequenced: PBMCs or T cells enriched from blood (not recorded which).

This CDR3 is CASSTQFNYGYTF. The CDR3 DNA is TGTGCCAGCTCCACACAGTTTAACTATGGCTACACCTTC. The chain combines TRBV6-5 with TRBJ1-2; D remains unclear. Germline loops: CDR1 MNHEY, CDR2 SVGAGI. This CDR3 has 13 amino acids. Trimming took 8 bases from V and 1 from J, leaving 11 bases between them.